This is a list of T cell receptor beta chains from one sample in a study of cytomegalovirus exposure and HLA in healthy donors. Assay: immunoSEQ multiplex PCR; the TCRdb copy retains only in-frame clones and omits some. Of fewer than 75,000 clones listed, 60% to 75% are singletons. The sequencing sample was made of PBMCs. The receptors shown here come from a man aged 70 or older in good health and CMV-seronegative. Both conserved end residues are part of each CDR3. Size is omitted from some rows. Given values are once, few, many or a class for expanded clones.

CASSYIAGSYEQYF | TRBV5-1 | NA | TRBJ2-7
CASRKDQGSNQPQHF | TRBV2 | NA | TRBJ1-5
CASSTNRGNQPQHF | TRBV21-1 | NA | TRBJ1-5
CASSLKGNEQFF | TRBV7-8 | NA | TRBJ2-1
CASMSGGAAYETQYF | TRBV19 | NA | TRBJ2-5
CASRDRQGALYGYTF | TRBV19 | NA | TRBJ1-2
CASSAGTGWSEQYF | TRBV6-1 | once | TRBJ2-7
CASSYQRTRNYGYTF | TRBV6-5 | NA | TRBJ1-2
CASSKGLAGEGADTQYF | TRBV5-1 | once | TRBJ2-3
CASTEERYITSTDTQYF | TRBV5-6 | NA | TRBJ2-3
CASSGTGAPRYNEQFF | TRBV4-1 | NA | TRBJ2-1
CASSLTVTREKLFF | TRBV4-3 | few | TRBJ1-4
CSVILAGEETQYF | TRBV29-1 | few | TRBJ2-5
CASSQAVVGIDEQFF | TRBV9 | NA | TRBJ2-1
CASSEIASGANTEAFF | TRBV6-1 | NA | TRBJ1-1
CAISRGITEAFF | TRBV6-6 | few | TRBJ1-1
CSSSRNSYEQYF | TRBV7-9 | once | TRBJ2-7
CSVEVGTGGFYEQYF | TRBV29-1 | NA | NA
CASSPGMGNYGYTF | TRBV7-8 | NA | TRBJ1-2
CASSLELVTYEQYF | TRBV7-8 | NA | TRBJ2-7
CASSLAGRGDQPQHF | TRBV5-6 | NA | TRBJ1-5
CASSQFRGNDNQPQHF | TRBV16 | NA | TRBJ1-5
CASSLDPGRETQYF | TRBV11-2 | NA | TRBJ2-5
CASSQQGARSPLHF | TRBV14 | NA | TRBJ1-6
CASSLGGQGAGEQYF | TRBV7-6 | few | TRBJ2-7
CASSWTGEETQYF | TRBV7-9 | NA | TRBJ2-5
CASSLASRIAGGPPNEQFF | TRBV7-2 | once | TRBJ2-1
CASSLRTDSPLHF | TRBV4-1 | NA | TRBJ1-6
CASSQAIGTGAYSGNTIYF | TRBV4-3 | NA | TRBJ1-3
CASSFPRGRDTGELFF | TRBV6-5 | NA | TRBJ2-2
CASSLPTGSGEKLFF | TRBV7-9 | NA | TRBJ1-4
CASSEALIKGARTQYF | TRBV2 | NA | TRBJ2-5
CASSMRGNQPQHF | TRBV6-6 | few | TRBJ1-5
CASSAREGRSEKLFF | TRBV9 | NA | TRBJ1-4
CASQNSLLYEQYF | TRBV6-1 | few | TRBJ2-7
CASSQGGRATDTQYF | TRBV4-3 | NA | TRBJ2-3
CASSFMASDQPQHF | TRBV28 | once | TRBJ1-5
CASSLARGLAGVAGELFF | TRBV7-8 | once | TRBJ2-2
CACLGGGKYSNQPQHF | TRBV30 | NA | TRBJ1-5
CAISGLTSVTHQGREQYF | TRBV10-3 | NA | TRBJ2-5
CASSLSGGSSYEQYF | TRBV7-9 | NA | TRBJ2-7
CASSLSTGSGANVLTF | TRBV4-3 | NA | TRBJ2-6
CASSTGDEAFF | TRBV18 | NA | TRBJ1-1
CASGSARGYTF | TRBV5-1 | NA | TRBJ1-2
CASSTGTIGYTF | TRBV19 | NA | TRBJ1-2
CASSQDPGGTSPLHF | TRBV4-1 | NA | TRBJ1-6
CASSLDGLAGGQIPRNIQYF | TRBV11-2 | few | TRBJ2-4
CASSPGQGGVNEQFF | TRBV7-9 | few | TRBJ2-1
CASSSRGGVGTEAFF | TRBV7-2 | few | TRBJ1-1